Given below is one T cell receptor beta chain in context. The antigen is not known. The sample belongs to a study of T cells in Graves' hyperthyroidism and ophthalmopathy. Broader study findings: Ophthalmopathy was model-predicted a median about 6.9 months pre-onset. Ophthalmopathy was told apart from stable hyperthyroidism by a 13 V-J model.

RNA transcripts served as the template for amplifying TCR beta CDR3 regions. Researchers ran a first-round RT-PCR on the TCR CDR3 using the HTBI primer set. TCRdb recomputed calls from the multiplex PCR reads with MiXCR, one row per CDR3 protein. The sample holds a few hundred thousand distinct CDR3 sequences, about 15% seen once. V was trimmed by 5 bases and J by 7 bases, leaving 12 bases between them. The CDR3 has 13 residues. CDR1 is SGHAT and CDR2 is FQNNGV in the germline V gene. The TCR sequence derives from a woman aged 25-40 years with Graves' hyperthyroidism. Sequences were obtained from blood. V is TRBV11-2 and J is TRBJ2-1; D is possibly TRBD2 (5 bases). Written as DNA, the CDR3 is TGTGCCAGCAGCAACTCGGGCGGGAATGAGCAGTTCTTC. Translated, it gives CASSNSGGNEQFF.